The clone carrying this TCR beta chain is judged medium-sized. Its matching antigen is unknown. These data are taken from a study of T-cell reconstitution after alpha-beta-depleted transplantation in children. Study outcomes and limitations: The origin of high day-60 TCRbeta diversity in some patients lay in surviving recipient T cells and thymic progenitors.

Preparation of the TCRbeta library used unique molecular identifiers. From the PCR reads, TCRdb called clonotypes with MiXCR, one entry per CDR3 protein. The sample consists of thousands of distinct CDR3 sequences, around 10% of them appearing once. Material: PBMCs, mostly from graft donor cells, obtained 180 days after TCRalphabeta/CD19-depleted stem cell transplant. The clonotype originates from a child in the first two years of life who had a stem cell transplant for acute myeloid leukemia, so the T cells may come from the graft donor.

CDR3 residues: CASSLEAGNEQFF. DNA of the CDR3: TGTGCCAGCAGCTTAGAGGCAGGGAATGAGCAGTTCTTC. V is TRBV11-1 and J is TRBJ2-1, with D maybe TRBD1 (5 bases). V dropped 1 base and J dropped 7 bases, with 8 bases sitting between them. The germline gives CDR1 SGHAT, CDR2 FQDESV (reference sequence). The length of the CDR3 is 13 residues.